This TCR beta chain was found in a study of blood T cell repertoires in COVID-19 (TCRdb year 2020). Study-level background: The collaborator samples originated in the United States, Italy and Spain and spanned the acute and convalescent phases of COVID-19. The prospective study material was composed of cDNA or gDNA derived from T cells, B-cell-depleted T cells, or PBMCs. Deeply sampled blood TCRbeta repertoires from subjects exposed to, actively infected with, or recovered from COVID-19 were included in the dataset. The repertoires were released in a freely available public database meant as a resource for research on the immune response to SARS-CoV-2. The samples were drawn from two sources: the first 160 participants of the ongoing ImmuneRACE study, and 1,000 to 1,500 subjects contributed by 6 global collaborators. The sample metadata nearly always contained a de-identified subject ID, COVID-19 status, age in years and sex. HLA class I and class II types, where available, came from metadata supplied by the sample provider rather than from assay-based typing.

Remarks on this clone: Its recognized antigen is unknown. Per-nucleotide qualities are absent, and no much larger clonotype sits a single base away.

The immunoSEQ Assay, a bias-controlled multiplex PCR, was used to amplify TCRbeta CDR3 regions from genomic DNA. The original pipeline was this. Within the assay, amplification of reference gene primers was used to estimate how many nucleated cells each sample contained. To quantify the absolute abundance of each unique TCRbeta CDR3 rearrangement, sequence reads were collapsed and filtered. Productive Simpson clonality was computed per sample as the square root of Simpson's diversity index over productive rearrangements. Here the immuneACCESS table is served through TCRdb, limited to in-frame sequences with V and J called. Missing clones are a known gap in these copies; in checked studies unresolved V genes cover under half, and the rest lacks a known reason. The V and J calls and clone size come from that table; D and trimming were worked out from the DNA. The sample has some 270,000 clones on record, approximately 86% of them singletons. The ten biggest clones cover around 1.5% of the sample.

A second Seattle source provided samples from volunteer blood donors who had recovered from COVID-19. The collaborating institutions used their own protocols to collect whole blood in K2EDTA tubes. Collaborator samples were shipped for TCRbeta analysis as frozen whole blood, isolated PBMCs, or DNA extracted from either sample type. At the junction V is shortened by 7 bases and J by 4 bases, with 13 bases in between. Spanning cysteine to phenylalanine, the CDR3 consists of 13 amino acids. Just the 39-base CDR3 DNA is kept, in frame starting at base 1. CDR1 MDHEN and CDR2 SYDVKM were looked up in the germline V gene. Broad study findings and their caveats: How much clinical and demographic metadata was included differed by source and by participant, and the metadata was provided uncurated.

The receptor was isolated from a woman aged 55 to 70 who had recovered from COVID-19. Sequenced input: peripheral blood. Recombination connected TRBV28 to TRBJ1-2; the D region possibly corresponds to TRBD1 (5 bases align). The CDR3 reads as follows: CASIGGGLYGYTF. The base sequence is TGTGCCAGCATCGGGGGAGGGCTCTATGGCTACACCTTC.